One sample yielded the 7 T cell receptor beta chains listed below, sequenced in a study of CD8+ T cells in alopecia areata. Extracted RNA was reverse transcribed, and the resulting cDNA served as sequencing template. Generated by immunoSEQ multiplex PCR, the TCRdb table keeps only in-frame clones and is missing some. There are 50,000 to 70,000 clones in the sample; around 40% occur only once, and roughly 51% lies in the top ten. Material for sequencing was NKG2D-low CD8+ T cells sorted from blood. All receptors derive from a human donor with alopecia areata.

The V gene is TRBV29-1, the J gene TRBJ2-7, with a possible D match to TRBD1 (6 bases). V was clipped by 4 bases and J by 0 bases, with 10 bases between them. Germline loops: CDR1 SQVTM, CDR2 ANQGSEA. This CDR3 comprises 13 residues. Here the CDR3 DNA reads TGCAGCGTTGCCGGGACAACCTCCTACGAGCAGTACTTC. This gives the protein CSVAGTTSYEQYF.

This chain joins TRBV28 and TRBJ2-1; a weak D match, TRBD2 (6 bases). V lost 4 bases, J lost 7 bases, and 14 bases lay in between. The CDR3 is 14 amino acids. Germline loops: CDR1 MDHEN, CDR2 SYDVKM. CDR3 DNA sequence: TGTGCCAGCAGTTCCCGGGCTAGCGAGAATGAGCAGTTCTTC. Its protein product is CASSSRASENEQFF. Combining the CDR3 with reference TRBV28 and TRBJ2-1 gives the whole variable domain DVKVTQSSRYLVKRTGEKVFLECVQDMDHENMFWYRQDPGLGLRLIYFSYDVKMKEKGDIPEGYSVSREKKERFSLILESASTNQTSMYLCASSSRASENEQFFGPGTRLTVL.

The table lists this clone with a few counts. V usage is TRBV11-3 and J usage is TRBJ2-7; 10 bases agree with TRBD2. The CDR3 contains 16 residues. J gave up 2 bases and V 0 bases, and 4 bases lay outside the gene matches. Germline V gene sequence: CDR1 SGHNT, CDR2 YENEEA. The CDR3 loop is CASSLEGTSETYEQYF. The CDR3, as DNA: TGTGCCAGCAGCTTAGAGGGGACTAGCGAGACCTACGAGCAGTACTTC.

This clone was counted only a few times. J is TRBJ2-3 and V is TRBV29-1; D is unresolved. The CDR3 runs 15 residues. The V and J ends lost 0 bases and 5 bases respectively, with 15 bases between them. Germline V gives CDR1 SQVTM, CDR2 ANQGSEA. For the CDR3, the DNA is TGCAGCGTTGAAGATCGCGGCAGCGAAGGAGATACGCAGTATTTT. Its translation: CSVEDRGSEGDTQYF.

The gene calls are TRBV29-1 and TRBJ2-7; 7 positions match TRBD1. The junction had 16 bases not matched to a gene; V was cut back by 8 bases and J by 3 bases. Germline V gives CDR1 SQVTM, CDR2 ANQGSEA. This CDR3 is built from 15 residues. DNA of the CDR3: TGCAGCTCCCTACTCTCCGCAGGGGGACGCTACGAGCAGTACTTC. Protein sequence: CSSLLSAGGRYEQYF.

V is TRBV5-4 and J is TRBJ2-5; the match to TRBD2 covers 12 bases. The CDR3 totals 15 residues. The ends lost 4 bases at V and 2 bases at J; junction bases unmatched: 3. Germline CDR1 and CDR2: SGHNT and YYREEE (reference sequence). The DNA for the CDR3 is TGTGCCAGCAGCCGCGGGACTAGCGGGCAAGAGACCCAGTACTTC. Translating gives CASSRGTSGQETQYF.

The rearrangement links TRBV5-8 to TRBJ2-7; no reliable D call. CDR3 length equals 11 residues. Germline V gene sequence: CDR1 SGHTS, CDR2 YDEGEE. Deletions cut 2 bases from V and 6 bases from J, with 6 bases between. CDR3 DNA sequence: TGTGCCAGCAGCTTCGGCGCCGAGCAGTACTTC. The encoded protein is CASSFGAEQYF.